The rows below give T cell receptor beta chains drawn from one sample of a study of T-cell reconstitution after alpha-beta-depleted transplantation in children. One entry per CDR3 protein results from TCRdb running MiXCR on the PCR reads. The sample has about 250,000 distinct CDR3 sequences, under 30% seen once. The sample in question was PBMCs, mostly from graft donor cells, obtained 360 days after TCRalphabeta/CD19-depleted stem cell transplant. Receptors originate from a female patient aged 2-9 years who had a stem cell transplant for congenital amegakaryocytic thrombocytopenia, so the T cells may come from the graft donor. Each CDR3 is given with its conserved first and last residue. A D gene is named only where the DNA matches it firmly. Clone size is shown for a subset of rows, as once, few, many or a class of expanded clone.

>many|TRBV29-1|TRBJ2-1|TRBD2
CSVEDLLAGYNEQFF
TGCAGCGTTGAAGATCTACTAGCGGGATACAATGAGCAGTTCTTC
>.|TRBV7-9|TRBJ1-5|TRBD1
CASSSSSRQGSQPQHF
TGTGCCAGCAGCTCCTCTTCCCGACAGGGGAGTCAGCCCCAGCATTTT
>.|TRBV7-2|TRBJ2-1|.
CASSRQRESHNEQFF
TGTGCCAGCAGCAGACAGCGAGAGAGCCACAATGAGCAGTTCTTC
>few|TRBV29-1|TRBJ2-1|.
CSVEEGAWDEQFF
TGCAGCGTTGAAGAGGGGGCCTGGGATGAGCAGTTCTTC
>many|TRBV7-9|TRBJ2-1|.
CASSAGTYNEQFF
TGTGCCAGCAGCGCCGGGACCTACAATGAGCAGTTCTTC
>few|TRBV5-1|TRBJ1-1|.
CASSYQVDEAFF
TGCGCCAGCAGCTACCAAGTGGATGAAGCTTTCTTT
>.|TRBV18|TRBJ1-5|.
CASSPYWGEGNQPQHF
TGTGCCAGCTCACCATATTGGGGGGAAGGCAATCAGCCCCAGCATTTT
>.|TRBV12-3/TRBV12-4|TRBJ2-1|.
CASSLVGRVEQFF
TGTGCCAGCAGCCTGGTCGGGAGAGTTGAGCAGTTCTTC
>few|TRBV9|TRBJ2-1|.
CASSGLDRPYNEQFF
TGTGCCAGCAGCGGTTTGGATAGGCCTTACAATGAGCAGTTCTTC
>few|TRBV12-3/TRBV12-4|TRBJ1-2|.
CASSLAGKGDYGYTF
TGTGCCAGCAGTTTAGCAGGCAAGGGTGACTATGGCTACACCTTC
>.|TRBV6-2/TRBV6-3|TRBJ2-3|TRBD2
CASSPAGRATDTQYF
TGTGCCAGCAGCCCCGCCGGGAGGGCAACGGATACGCAGTATTTT
>.|TRBV28|TRBJ2-1|TRBD1
CASRGDRSSYNEQFF
TGTGCCAGCAGGGGGGACAGGAGCTCCTACAATGAGCAGTTCTTC
>many|TRBV12-3/TRBV12-4|TRBJ2-7|.
CASSLRVGYEQYF
TGTGCCAGCAGTTTGAGAGTAGGGTACGAGCAGTACTTC
>few|TRBV29-1|TRBJ1-1|.
CSVVLKGLGNTEAFF
TGCAGCGTTGTTTTAAAGGGGTTGGGGAACACTGAAGCTTTCTTT
>.|TRBV5-1|TRBJ2-5|.
CASSFCPETQYF
TGCGCCAGCAGCTTTTGCCCTGAGACCCAGTACTTC
>.|TRBV7-2|TRBJ2-5|.
CASSLTRRSETQYF
TGTGCCAGCAGCTTGACTAGGCGGTCGGAGACCCAGTACTTC
>few|TRBV12-3/TRBV12-4|TRBJ1-1|.
CASSVYRDPDTEAFF
TGTGCCAGCAGTGTTTACAGGGATCCGGACACTGAAGCTTTCTTT
>.|TRBV12-3/TRBV12-4|TRBJ2-1|TRBD2
CASSKLGGSGQSGSNEQFF
TGTGCCAGCAGTAAATTAGGTGGTAGCGGGCAGTCGGGGAGCAATGAGCAGTTCTTC